This paragraph reports one T cell receptor (beta chain). The assay was immunoSEQ multiplex PCR, and TCRdb's table has in-frame clones only and misses some. The table includes 75,000 to 100,000 clones, roughly 92% detected once. Germline lookup yields CDR1 SGHVS and CDR2 FNYEAQ. Trimming stripped 5 bases from V and 8 bases from J, with 16 bases between. The CDR3 contains 14 residues. This specimen comes from a study of T cell changes during pregnancy in multiple sclerosis. V usage is TRBV7-6 and J usage is TRBJ2-1; weak D call: TRBD1 (6 bases). The input for sequencing was peripheral blood, taken after pregnancy. This clonotype was obtained from a female donor with multiple sclerosis, enrolled in a pregnancy study. DNA of the CDR3: TGTGCCAGCAGCGCTATTGACAGGATATATGAGCAGTTCTTC. It yields the protein CASSAIDRIYEQFF.